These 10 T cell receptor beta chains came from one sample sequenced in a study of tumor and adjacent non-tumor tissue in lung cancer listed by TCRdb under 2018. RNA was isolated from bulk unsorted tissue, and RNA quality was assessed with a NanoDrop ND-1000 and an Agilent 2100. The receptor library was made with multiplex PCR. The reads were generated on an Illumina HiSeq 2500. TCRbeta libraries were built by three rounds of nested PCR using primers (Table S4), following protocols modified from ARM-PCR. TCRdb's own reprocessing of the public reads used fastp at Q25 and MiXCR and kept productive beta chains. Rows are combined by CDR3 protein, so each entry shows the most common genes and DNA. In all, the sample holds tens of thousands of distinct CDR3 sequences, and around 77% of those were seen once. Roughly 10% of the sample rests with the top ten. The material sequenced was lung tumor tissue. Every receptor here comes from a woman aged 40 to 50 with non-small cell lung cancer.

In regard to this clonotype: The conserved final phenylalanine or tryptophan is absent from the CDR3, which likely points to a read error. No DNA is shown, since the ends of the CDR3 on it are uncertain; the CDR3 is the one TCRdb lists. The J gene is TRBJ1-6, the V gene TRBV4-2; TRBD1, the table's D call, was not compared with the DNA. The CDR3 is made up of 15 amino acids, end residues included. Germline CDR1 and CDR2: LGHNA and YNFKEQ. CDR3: CASSTRTGGNSPLHI.

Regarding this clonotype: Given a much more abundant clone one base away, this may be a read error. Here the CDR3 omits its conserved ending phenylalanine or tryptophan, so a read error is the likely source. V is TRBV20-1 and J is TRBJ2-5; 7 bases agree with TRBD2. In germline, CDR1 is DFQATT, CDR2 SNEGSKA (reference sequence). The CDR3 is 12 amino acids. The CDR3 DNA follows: TGCAGAGCCGGGACTACCTCAGAGACCCAGTACCTC. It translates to CRAGTTSETQYL.

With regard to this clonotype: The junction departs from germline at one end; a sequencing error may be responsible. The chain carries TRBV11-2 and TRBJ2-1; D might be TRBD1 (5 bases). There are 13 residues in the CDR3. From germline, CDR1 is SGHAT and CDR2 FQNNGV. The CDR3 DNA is TGTGCCAGCAGCAGAGACAGCCACTATGAGCAATTCTTC. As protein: CASSRDSHYEQFF.

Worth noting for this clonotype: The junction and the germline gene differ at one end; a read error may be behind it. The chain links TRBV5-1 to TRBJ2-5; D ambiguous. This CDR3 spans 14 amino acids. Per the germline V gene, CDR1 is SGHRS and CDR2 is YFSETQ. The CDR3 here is CASSSGRYQEAQYF. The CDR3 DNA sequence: TGCGCCAGCAGTTCGGGCCGGTACCAAGAGGCCCAGTACTTC.

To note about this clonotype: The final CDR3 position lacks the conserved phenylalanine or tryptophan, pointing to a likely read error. The CDR3 here is CVSSEQETSYNEQFL. The CDR3 DNA reads TGTGTCAGCAGTGAACAGGAAACCTCCTACAATGAGCAGTTCTTA. The chain has TRBV6-1 and TRBJ2-1; possible D gene TRBD1, 5 bases. Germline loops: CDR1 MNHNS, CDR2 SASEGT. The CDR3 has 15 residues.

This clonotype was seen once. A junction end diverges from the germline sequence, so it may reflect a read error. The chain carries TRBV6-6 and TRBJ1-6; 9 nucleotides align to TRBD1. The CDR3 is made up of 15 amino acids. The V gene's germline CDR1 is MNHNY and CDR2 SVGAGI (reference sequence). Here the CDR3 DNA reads TGTGCTAGCAGTTTAAGGACAGGGGAGTATTCACCCCTCAACTTT. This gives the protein CASSLRTGEYSPLNF.

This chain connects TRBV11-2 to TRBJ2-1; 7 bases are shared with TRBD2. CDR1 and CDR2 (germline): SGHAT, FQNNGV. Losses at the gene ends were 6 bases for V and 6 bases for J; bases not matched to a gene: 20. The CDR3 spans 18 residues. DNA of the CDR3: TGTGCCAGCAGATCTGGACTAGTCGTGGGCCCTGGGGCCAATGAGCAGTTCTTC. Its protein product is CASRSGLVVGPGANEQFF.

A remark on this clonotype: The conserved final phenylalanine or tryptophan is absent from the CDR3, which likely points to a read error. CDR3 bases: TGTGCCAGCAGTTACTCGCGCGGTAACTATGGGTACACCATC. Translation gives CASSYSRGNYGYTI. The chain couples TRBV6-6 to TRBJ1-2; unclear D gene. The CDR3 is 14 residues long. Germline V CDR1 and CDR2: MNHNY, SVGAGI (reference sequence).

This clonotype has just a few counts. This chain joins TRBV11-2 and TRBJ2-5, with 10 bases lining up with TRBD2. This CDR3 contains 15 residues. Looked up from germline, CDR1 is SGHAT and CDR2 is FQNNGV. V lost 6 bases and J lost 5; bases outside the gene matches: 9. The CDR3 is CASRTGVAGGETQYF. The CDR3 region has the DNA TGTGCCAGCAGGACCGGGGTAGCGGGAGGCGAGACCCAGTACTTC.

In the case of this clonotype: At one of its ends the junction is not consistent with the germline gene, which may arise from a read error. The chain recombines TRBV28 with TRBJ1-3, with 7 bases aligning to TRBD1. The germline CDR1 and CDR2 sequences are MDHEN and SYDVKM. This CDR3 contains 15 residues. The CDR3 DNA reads TGTGCCAGCAGTTCAACAACTAGGACAGGAAACATCATATATTTT. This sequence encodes CASSSTTRTGNIIYF.